This entry lists 17 T cell receptor beta chains sequenced from one sample in a study of cytomegalovirus exposure and HLA in healthy donors. Sequenced by immunoSEQ multiplex PCR; TCRdb stores in-frame clones only, minus some. The sample shows about 160,000 clones, roughly 86% of them seen only once. The material sequenced was PBMCs. All receptors come from a woman in her late teens or twenties in good health and CMV-seropositive.

The V gene is TRBV4-1, the J gene TRBJ2-2; D gene ambiguous. The CDR3 spans 15 residues. Trimming removed 0 bases from V and 0 bases from J, with 5 bases in between. Germline V gene sequence: CDR1 MGHRA, CDR2 YSYEKL. CDR3 sequence: CASSQDQTNTGELFF. Written as DNA, the CDR3 is TGCGCCAGCAGCCAAGATCAGACGAACACCGGGGAGCTGTTTTTT.

The J gene is TRBJ2-7, the V gene TRBV5-7; TRBD2 matches 9 bases. TRBV5-7 is placed among ORFs of uncertain function. V lost 1 base, J lost 2 bases, and 13 bases stayed unmatched. This CDR3 spans 18 amino acids. The CDR3 reads CASSLMTSGRSQTYEQYF. The CDR3 region has the DNA TGTGCCAGCAGCTTGATGACTAGCGGACGTAGCCAAACCTACGAGCAGTACTTC.

The chain uses TRBV6-1 and TRBJ2-7; 7 nucleotides line up with TRBD1. The germline gives CDR1 MNHNS, CDR2 SASEGT. The CDR3 consists of 16 residues. The trim removed 2 bases at V and 4 bases at J, leaving 11 bases unmatched. This CDR3 is CASSEFWTGSIYEQYF. The CDR3 region has the DNA TGTGCCAGCAGTGAATTCTGGACAGGTTCTATTTACGAGCAGTACTTC.

The sample holds a few counts of this clone. The chain links TRBV7-9 to TRBJ2-1; D not certain. Germline CDR1 SEHNR, CDR2 FQNEAQ (reference sequence). The CDR3 length is 13 residues. Trimming took 2 bases from V and 6 from J, leaving 8 bases between them. DNA of the CDR3: TGTGCCAGCAGCTTAACCTATCTCAATGAGCAGTTCTTC. Protein: CASSLTYLNEQFF.

This clone was seen once. The chain uses TRBV12-5 and TRBJ2-5, with TRBD2 matching 8 bases. V trimming: 6 bases; J trimming: 2 bases; junction bases outside the gene matches: 5. This CDR3 comprises 14 residues. Looked up from germline, CDR1 is LGHNT and CDR2 is FRNRAP. The CDR3 coding sequence is TGTGCTAGTGGGATGTTAGCGGGACAAGAGACCCAGTACTTC. Protein sequence: CASGMLAGQETQYF.

V usage is TRBV29-1 and J usage is TRBJ1-5; 7 nucleotides agree with TRBD1. Looked up from germline, CDR1 is SQVTM and CDR2 is ANQGSEA. The CDR3 runs 12 residues. V was pared by 6 bases and J by 5 bases, with 4 bases of the junction left unmatched. CDR3 amino acids: CSVQGEHQPQHF. CDR3 in DNA: TGCAGCGTCCAGGGGGAGCATCAGCCCCAGCATTTT.

The rearrangement links TRBV5-6 to TRBJ1-3; TRBD1 aligns across 7 bases. Trimming cost V 1 base and J 4 bases; bases outside gene matches: 2. The CDR3 length is 14 residues. The germline gives CDR1 SGHDT, CDR2 YYEEEE. CDR3 nucleotide sequence: TGTGCCAGCAGCTTGTGGGACAGCGGAAACACCATATATTTT. It yields the protein CASSLWDSGNTIYF.

This clone was picked up one time. This rearrangement joins TRBV6-6 to TRBJ1-3, with D possibly matching TRBD1 (6 bases). The V and J ends lost 7 bases and 4 bases respectively, with 17 bases between them. The CDR3 is made up of 15 amino acids. CDR1 is MNHNY and CDR2 is SVGAGI in the germline V gene (reference sequence). CDR3 loop: CASNTGGAQGNTIYF. In DNA, the CDR3 is TGTGCCAGCAACACGGGGGGCGCCCAGGGAAACACCATATATTTT.

Concerning this clone itself: An end of the junction differs from the germline gene, which may be a read error. As DNA, the CDR3 is TGTGTCAGCAGCCCTGGGCGAAACACCGGGGAGCTGTTTTTT. This encodes CVSSPGRNTGELFF. The chain carries TRBV7-2 and TRBJ2-2; no clear D gene. This CDR3 comprises 14 residues. The germline CDR1 and CDR2 sequences are SGHTA and FQGNSA.

The chain has TRBV19 and TRBJ2-2, with D uncertain. Trimming took 2 bases from V and 8 from J, leaving 3 bases between them. The CDR3 has 11 residues. The germline V gene encodes CDR1 LNHDA and CDR2 SQIVND (reference sequence). CDR3 protein: CASSISGELFF. The CDR3 DNA sequence: TGTGCCAGTAGTATATCAGGGGAGCTGTTTTTT.

This clone occurred a few times. The V and J genes are TRBV9 and TRBJ2-2; D is uncertain. V lost 4 bases to trimming and J lost 0 bases, with 4 bases between them. The CDR3 has 13 residues. Germline CDR1 SGDLS, CDR2 YYNGEE. The CDR3 here is CASSPANTGELFF. CDR3 in DNA: TGTGCCAGCAGCCCCGCGAACACCGGGGAGCTGTTTTTT.

The chain couples TRBV5-4 to TRBJ2-5; D unclear. V lost 4 bases and J lost 5, with 15 bases in between. Germline assignment: CDR1 SGHNT and CDR2 YYREEE (reference sequence). The CDR3 consists of 14 residues. The CDR3 DNA reads as TGTGCCAGCAGCCGCGACCCGACTGGGGAGACCCAGTACTTC. Its translation: CASSRDPTGETQYF.

This clone came up once. V and J are TRBV9 and TRBJ2-1; 11 bases align to TRBD2. V lost 2 bases, J lost 5 bases, and 3 bases stayed unmatched. CDR1 SGDLS and CDR2 YYNGEE come from the germline V gene. CDR3 length: 15 amino acids. CDR3 residues: CASSVSGRADNEQFF. As DNA, the CDR3 is TGTGCCAGCAGCGTTAGCGGGAGGGCGGACAATGAGCAGTTCTTC.

The chain recombines TRBV30 with TRBJ1-2, with D hard to call. Trimming removed 3 bases from V and 3 bases from J, with 11 bases in between. The CDR3 extends over 13 amino acids. CDR1 is GTSNPN, CDR2 SVGIG, per germline (reference sequence). The CDR3 nucleotides read TGTGCCTGGAGCGCAATCCGGGACTATGGCTACACCTTC. Translated, it gives CAWSAIRDYGYTF.

The V call is TRBV19, the J call TRBJ2-1; D unclear. Germline assignment: CDR1 LNHDA and CDR2 SQIVND (reference sequence). This CDR3 has 15 residues. V was shortened by 5 bases and J by 0 bases, with 11 bases between the two germline ends. CDR3 protein: CASSSRQGSYNEQFF. In DNA form, the CDR3 reads TGTGCCAGTAGTTCACGACAAGGCTCCTACAATGAGCAGTTCTTC.

This chain joins TRBV27 and TRBJ2-1; 9 bases align to TRBD2. CDR3 length: 15 residues. Trimming at V came to 5 bases and at J to 5 bases, leaving 7 bases not matched to a gene. Per the germline V gene, CDR1 is MNHEY and CDR2 is SMNVEV (reference sequence). The CDR3 sequence: CASSGLAGEDNEQFF. The CDR3 bases are TGTGCCAGCAGTGGGTTAGCGGGAGAGGACAATGAGCAGTTCTTC.

This clone appeared once. This chain joins TRBV9 and TRBJ2-1, with 8 bases matching TRBD2. CDR1 and CDR2 from the germline V gene are SGDLS and YYNGEE. The CDR3 runs 15 residues. V lost 0 bases and J lost 7; bases outside the gene matches: 6. The CDR3 here is CASSVEIAGTNEQFF. The DNA for the CDR3 is TGTGCCAGCAGCGTAGAGATAGCGGGAACGAATGAGCAGTTCTTC.